A single sample gave rise to the 18 T cell receptor beta chains below, sequenced in a study of regulatory T cells in long-lasting Graves disease. Construction of TCR beta libraries relied on iRepertoire HTBI primers and on Arm-PCR targeting CDR3 regions. TCRdb re-called the multiplex PCR reads with MiXCR, one entry per CDR3 protein. The sample includes hundreds of thousands of distinct CDR3 sequences, less than 25% seen only once; the top ten take about 20%. Regarding time point: persistent/refractory GD, antithyroid drugs over 5 years with positive TRAb. Construction of the TCR library relied on RNA isolated from PBMCs. The input for sequencing was peripheral blood mononuclear cells (PBMCs), taken when the disease was refractory, from a patient treated with antithyroid drugs. Every receptor here comes from a female donor with Graves disease.

In this sample, this clonotype turned up many times. The chain links TRBV7-2 to TRBJ1-2, with unresolved D. The CDR3 has 15 amino acids. Germline loops: CDR1 SGHTA, CDR2 FQGNSA. The V gene lost 1 base and the J gene lost 3 bases, with 12 bases spanning the gap. The CDR3 loop is CASSLDWGLDYGYTF. The CDR3 bases are TGTGCCAGCAGCTTAGATTGGGGTTTGGACTATGGCTACACCTTC. Full variable domain (outside the CDR3, taken from reference TRBV7-2 and TRBJ1-2): GAGVSQSPSNKVTEKGKDVELRCDPISGHTALYWYRQSLGQGLEFLIYFQGNSAPDKSGLPSDRFSAERTGGSVSTLTIQRTQQEDSAVYLCASSLDWGLDYGYTFGSGTRLTVV.

The chain has TRBV6-5 and TRBJ1-6; D is uncertain. V dropped 6 bases and J dropped 7 bases, with 10 bases sitting between them. Germline lookup yields CDR1 MNHEY and CDR2 SVGAGI. CDR3 length equals 13 residues. The CDR3 reads CASRYDGNSPLHF. CDR3 nucleotides: TGTGCCAGCAGGTACGACGGAAATTCACCCCTCCACTTT.

CDR3 bases: TGTGCCAGCAGCACCAATAAACAGGGGAAAGCTGGAAACACCATATATTTT. This sequence encodes CASSTNKQGKAGNTIYF. The gene calls are TRBV12-3 or TRBV12-4 and TRBJ1-3, with 7 bases aligning to TRBD1. The junction had 13 bases not matched to a gene; V was cut back by 6 bases and J by 2 bases. The CDR3 is 17 amino acids.

This clonotype was recorded a few times. The V gene is TRBV4-1, the J gene TRBJ2-7; a possible D gene is TRBD2 (5 bases). V gave up 2 bases and J gave up 5 bases, with 16 bases separating them. Germline V gives CDR1 MGHRA, CDR2 YSYEKL. The length of the CDR3 is 15 residues. The CDR3 DNA sequence: TGCGCCAGCAGCCAACCTAGTACTAGTTTCGACGAGCAGTACTTC. The encoded protein is CASSQPSTSFDEQYF.

The chain combines TRBV20-1 with TRBJ2-1; D remains ambiguous. Trimming took 0 bases from V and 2 from J, leaving 20 bases between them. CDR3 length: 18 residues. The germline V gene encodes CDR1 DFQATT and CDR2 SNEGSKA (reference sequence). CDR3 in amino acids: CSAREDHIWTFPYNEQFF. In DNA form, the CDR3 reads TGCAGTGCTAGAGAAGACCACATATGGACCTTTCCCTACAATGAGCAGTTCTTC.

This clonotype occurred many times. This chain uses TRBV12-3 or TRBV12-4 with TRBJ1-6; TRBD1 is a possible D gene (6 bases). The CDR3 contains 14 residues. V dropped 5 bases and J dropped 7 bases, with 12 bases sitting between them. CDR3 DNA: TGTGCCAGCAGTCCGAGGGACACAAATTCACCCCTCCACTTT. Translated, it gives CASSPRDTNSPLHF.

CDR3 nucleotides: TGTGCCAGCAGATCTGGGACGTGGAACACTGAAGCTTTCTTT. It specifies CASRSGTWNTEAFF. The chain carries TRBV6-2 or TRBV6-3 and TRBJ1-1, with D possibly being TRBD1 (5 bases). Deletions cut 6 bases from V and 1 base from J, with 12 bases between. The CDR3 has 14 amino acids. CDR1 is MNHEY, CDR2 SVGEGT, per germline.

The chain employs TRBV7-2 and TRBJ2-7, with D uncertain. The germline V gene has CDR1 SGHTA and CDR2 FQGNSA. The V gene lost 5 bases and the J gene lost 2 bases, with 10 bases spanning the gap. The CDR3 loop spans 13 amino acids. The chain's CDR3 is CASSRNPTYEQYF. The CDR3 nucleotides are TGTGCCAGCAGCCGGAATCCCACCTACGAGCAGTACTTC. Full variable domain (outside the CDR3, taken from reference TRBV7-2 and TRBJ2-7): GAGVSQSPSNKVTEKGKDVELRCDPISGHTALYWYRQSLGQGLEFLIYFQGNSAPDKSGLPSDRFSAERTGGSVSTLTIQRTQQEDSAVYLCASSRNPTYEQYFGPGTRLTVT.

This clonotype was seen ten or more times. The rearrangement uses TRBV28 and TRBJ1-5; D may be TRBD1 (6 bases). Germline CDR1 and CDR2: MDHEN and SYDVKM. V lost 9 bases and J lost 4, with 16 bases in between. The CDR3 is 14 residues long. The CDR3 loop is CASWGQPSNQPQHF. The CDR3 DNA is TGTGCCAGTTGGGGGCAGCCAAGTAATCAGCCCCAGCATTTT. The whole variable domain, remainder taken from reference TRBV28 and TRBJ1-5, is DVKVTQSSRYLVKRTGEKVFLECVQDMDHENMFWYRQDPGLGLRLIYFSYDVKMKEKGDIPEGYSVSREKKERFSLILESASTNQTSMYLCASWGQPSNQPQHFGDGTRLSIL.

This sequence joins TRBV5-1 and TRBJ2-3; 7 nucleotides match TRBD2. CDR1 and CDR2 from the germline V gene are SGHRS and YFSETQ. Losses at the gene ends were 0 bases for V and 4 bases for J; bases not matched to a gene: 2. This CDR3 is built from 14 residues. This CDR3 reads CASSLASGADTQYF. Written as DNA, the CDR3 is TGCGCCAGCAGCTTGGCCAGCGGGGCAGATACGCAGTATTTT.

This chain connects TRBV12-3 or TRBV12-4 to TRBJ2-2, with TRBD1 as a possible D gene (6 bases). The CDR3 loop spans 14 amino acids. The V end lost 6 bases, the J end lost 6 bases, and 14 bases lay between the germline ends. CDR3 protein: CASSKDSIAGELFF. The CDR3 DNA reads as TGTGCCAGCAGCAAGGACAGTATTGCCGGGGAGCTGTTTTTT.

The sample holds a few counts of this clonotype. V usage is TRBV20-1 and J usage is TRBJ1-5, with D possibly matching TRBD1 (5 bases). Trimming pared 1 base from V and 4 bases from J, leaving 8 bases between. This CDR3 spans 13 amino acids. Germline CDR1 DFQATT, CDR2 SNEGSKA (reference sequence). This CDR3 reads CSARGDGNQPQHF. The CDR3 coding sequence is TGCAGTGCTAGAGGGGACGGGAATCAGCCCCAGCATTTT.

This clonotype appeared many times. The rearrangement joins TRBV6-1 to TRBJ1-5, with D unclear. CDR1 is MNHNS, CDR2 SASEGT, per germline. This CDR3 contains 15 residues. V was shortened by 8 bases and J by 0 bases, with 14 bases between the two germline ends. The CDR3 loop is CASLWQDYSNQPQHF. CDR3 sequence (DNA): TGTGCCAGCCTGTGGCAGGATTATAGCAATCAGCCCCAGCATTTT.

This clonotype has more than one count but fewer than ten. This chain uses TRBV2 with TRBJ2-1; D gene ambiguous. The CDR3 has 13 amino acids. Germline values: CDR1 SNHLY, CDR2 FYNNEI. The germline V and J ends were trimmed by 3 bases and 6 bases, with 9 bases remaining between them. The CDR3 DNA reads as TGTGCCAGCAGTGATGAAGCGATCAATGAGCAGTTCTTC. It specifies CASSDEAINEQFF. Filled out from reference TRBV2 and TRBJ2-1, the complete variable domain reads EPEVTQTPSHQVTQMGQEVILRCVPISNHLYFYWYRQILGQKVEFLVSFYNNEISEKSEIFDDQFSVERPDGSNFTLKIRSTKLEDSAMYFCASSDEAINEQFFGPGTRLTVL.

This clonotype was detected many times. The J gene is TRBJ2-5, the V gene TRBV27, with D hard to call. Trimming pared 3 bases from V and 0 bases from J, leaving 11 bases between. The germline V gene encodes CDR1 MNHEY and CDR2 SMNVEV (reference sequence). The CDR3 runs to 15 residues. CDR3 sequence reads: CASSLSLTNQETQYF. In DNA, the CDR3 is TGTGCCAGCAGTTTGTCGCTTACAAACCAAGAGACCCAGTACTTC.

At least ten counts were recorded for this clonotype. This rearrangement joins TRBV7-2 to TRBJ1-2; D is unresolved. This CDR3 is 15 amino acids long. The V end was cut by 6 bases, the J end by 0 bases, with 14 bases between. CDR1 is SGHTA, CDR2 FQGNSA, per germline. Here the CDR3 reads CASRDGLQANYGYTF. The CDR3 bases are TGTGCCAGCAGGGATGGACTGCAAGCTAACTATGGCTACACCTTC. Drawing the rest from reference TRBV7-2 and TRBJ1-2, the complete variable domain is GAGVSQSPSNKVTEKGKDVELRCDPISGHTALYWYRQSLGQGLEFLIYFQGNSAPDKSGLPSDRFSAERTGGSVSTLTIQRTQQEDSAVYLCASRDGLQANYGYTFGSGTRLTVV.

Worth noting for this clonotype: A much bigger clone sits one base away, suggesting this may be a read error. The CDR3: CAGSGGPGAYEQYF. CDR3 bases: TGTGCCGGCAGCGGGGGACCGGGTGCCTACGAGCAGTACTTC. The chain uses TRBV13 and TRBJ2-7; 8 bases are a match to TRBD2. CDR3 length: 14 residues. Germline CDR1 PRHDT, CDR2 FYEKMQ (reference sequence).

On this clonotype: This may come from a read error, since a much larger clone is one base off. V gene TRBV7-9 combines with J gene TRBJ2-5; a possible D gene is TRBD2 (6 bases). The germline V gene has CDR1 SEHNR and CDR2 FQNEAQ (reference sequence). The V gene lost 5 bases and the J gene lost 7 bases, with 17 bases spanning the gap. The CDR3 is made up of 14 amino acids. This CDR3 reads CASSPLGLGGTQYF. Here the CDR3 DNA reads TGTGCCAGCAGCCCCCTCGGGTTGGGAGGGACCCAGTACTTC.